These 30 T cell receptor beta chains share one sample of origin, sequenced in a study of a mutant IDH1 vaccine in newly diagnosed glioma. Time point noted: week 23, last vaccination. With topical imiquimod, each dose of the vaccine consisted of 300 ug of mutant IDH1 20-mer peptide. Their antigen targets remain unknown. Repertoires were generated with immunoSEQ multiplex PCR, while TCRdb's copy carries only in-frame clones and drops some. The table lists tens of thousands of clones, roughly 81% of them singletons. The specimen was PBMCs, collected from a glioma patient whose treatment included an IDH1 peptide vaccine. These receptors came from a woman in her forties with glioma. Some clones in this sample may be carry-over from other donors' samples.

CDR3 sequence reads: CASSLDLGSGDYEQYF. As DNA, the CDR3 is TGTGCCAGCAGCTTAGACTTGGGGAGCGGGGACTACGAGCAGTACTTC. The chain has TRBV7-8 and TRBJ2-7; 7 nucleotides match TRBD2. CDR3 length: 16 residues. The V gene end was trimmed by 1 base and the J gene end by 3 bases; junction bases not matched to a gene: 9. Germline V gives CDR1 SGHVS, CDR2 FQNEAQ.

This clone was seen more than once but under ten times. The chain uses TRBV2 and TRBJ1-5; the D gene is possibly TRBD1 (6 bases). CDR1 is SNHLY, CDR2 FYNNEI, per germline. Trimming cost V 0 bases and J 7 bases, with 13 bases left between them. The CDR3 extends over 15 amino acids. CDR3 DNA: TGTGCCAGCAGTGAAGCAGGGGGAAGAGGGCAGCCCCAGCATTTT. It specifies CASSEAGGRGQPQHF.

This sequence joins TRBV5-8 and TRBJ2-3; possibly TRBD2 for D (7 bases). The CDR3 is made up of 16 amino acids. Germline V gene data show CDR1 as SGHTS and CDR2 as YDEGEE. Trimming removed 3 bases at V and 2 bases at J, with 16 bases between. DNA for the CDR3: TGTGCCAGCAGCTGGGGGGCTAGCGGAGACACAGATACGCAGTATTTT. It is translated as CASSWGASGDTDTQYF.

This clone was found a few times. V gene TRBV7-2 combines with J gene TRBJ1-3; D unresolved. The V gene's germline CDR1 is SGHTA and CDR2 FQGNSA. The CDR3 loop spans 14 amino acids. Trimming removed 6 bases at V and 0 bases at J, with 9 bases between. In nucleotides, the CDR3 is TGTGCCAGCAGGGACTGGAGCTCTGGAAACACCATATATTTT. It yields the protein CASRDWSSGNTIYF.

The rearrangement links TRBV6-1 to TRBJ1-6, with a tentative D call TRBD1 (6 bases). Germline values: CDR1 MNHNS, CDR2 SASEGT. The CDR3 is made up of 14 amino acids. Trimming shortened V by 7 bases and J by 9 bases, and 16 bases separated the two germline ends. This chain's CDR3 is CASTKNGGASPLHF. The CDR3 DNA reads TGTGCCAGCACCAAAAATGGGGGGGCTTCACCCCTCCACTTT.

This clone has just one count. The chain employs TRBV30 and TRBJ1-5; D remains ambiguous. CDR3 size: 13 residues. Deletions cut 0 bases from V and 6 bases from J, with 9 bases between. The germline CDR1 and CDR2 sequences are GTSNPN and SVGIG (reference sequence). As DNA, the CDR3 is TGTGCCTGGAGTGTACGGTCCAGTCAGCCCCAGCATTTT. Translation gives CAWSVRSSQPQHF.

The chain combines TRBV7-8 with TRBJ2-3, with TRBD2 matching over 8 bases. Trimming removed 5 bases from V and 2 bases from J; junction bases left unmatched: 9. This CDR3 comprises 16 residues. Germline V gene sequence: CDR1 SGHVS, CDR2 FQNEAQ. CDR3 residues: CASSPLAGGVTDTQYF. For the CDR3, the DNA is TGTGCCAGCAGCCCACTGGCGGGGGGTGTCACAGATACGCAGTATTTT.

J is TRBJ2-3 and V is TRBV19; possibly TRBD2 for D (5 bases). The CDR3 is made up of 13 amino acids. V was trimmed by 5 bases and J by 6 bases, leaving 12 bases between them. Germline lookup yields CDR1 LNHDA and CDR2 SQIVND (reference sequence). The CDR3 nucleotides are TGTGCCAGTAGTCGGGGATTGGGGGATACGCAGTATTTT. It codes for CASSRGLGDTQYF.

This sequence joins TRBV5-1 and TRBJ2-7; D may be TRBD1 or TRBD2 (7 bases each). Trimming removed 4 bases from V and 3 bases from J, with 20 bases in between. Germline values: CDR1 SGHRS, CDR2 YFSETQ. This CDR3 region has 16 residues. The CDR3 region is CASSTGSGTALYEQYF. In DNA, the CDR3 is TGCGCCAGCAGCACCGGAAGCGGGACAGCTCTCTACGAGCAGTACTTC.

The chain joins TRBV4-3 to TRBJ1-2; 7 bases agree with TRBD1. Germline V gene lookup returns CDR1 LGHNA and CDR2 YSLEER. Losses at the gene ends were 2 bases for V and 7 bases for J; bases not matched to a gene: 10. This CDR3 contains 15 residues. DNA for the CDR3: TGCGCCAGCAGCCAACACCGGACAGGACGGGGTGGCTACACCTTC. Protein product: CASSQHRTGRGGYTF.

This chain links TRBV4-2 with TRBJ1-3; 7 positions agree with TRBD1. Germline V gives CDR1 LGHNA, CDR2 YNFKEQ. This CDR3 spans 15 amino acids. The J segment lost 8 bases and the V segment lost 0 bases, leaving 7 bases of the junction unmatched. The CDR3 loop is CASSQEKGAGDTIYF. Here the CDR3 DNA reads TGTGCCAGCAGCCAAGAGAAGGGGGCAGGGGACACCATATATTTT.

The genes are TRBV21-1 and TRBJ2-5. TRBV21-1 is flagged as a pseudogene. The CDR3 length is 19 residues. CDR3 DNA sequence: TGTGCCAGCAGCAAAGTCGAGCATCGAGAGGGGAATGAAAAAGAGACCCAGTACTTC. Amino acids: CASSKVEHREGNEKETQYF.

The genes are TRBV18 and TRBJ1-5, with TRBD1 identical over 9 bases. Germline values: CDR1 KGHSH, CDR2 LQKENI. The CDR3 is made up of 14 amino acids. V gave up 4 bases and J gave up 5 bases; unmatched junction bases: 3. This CDR3 reads CASSRGQGDQPQHF. CDR3 DNA: TGTGCCAGCTCACGGGGACAGGGAGATCAGCCCCAGCATTTT.

The V call is TRBV9, the J call TRBJ2-2, with D maybe TRBD1 (6 bases). Trimming removed 1 base from V and 0 bases from J, with 19 bases in between. CDR1 is SGDLS, CDR2 YYNGEE, per germline. The CDR3 totals 19 residues. DNA for the CDR3: TGTGCCAGCAGCGTAACCCCCCACGACAGGACCCCGAACACCGGGGAGCTGTTTTTT. Translated: CASSVTPHDRTPNTGELFF.

The chain joins TRBV6-1 to TRBJ2-3, with TRBD2 identical over 9 bases. After removal of 4 bases from V and 6 bases from J, the junction contained 8 bases not matched to a gene. CDR3 length: 15 amino acids. Per the germline V gene, CDR1 is MNHNS and CDR2 is SASEGT. Written as DNA, the CDR3 is TGTGCCAGCAGTGCCTTAGCGGGGGATGAGGATACGCAGTATTTT. Amino acid sequence: CASSALAGDEDTQYF.

CDR3 region: CASSLGWGTSLSYEQYF. The CDR3, as DNA: TGTGCCAGCAGCTTGGGGTGGGGGACCTCTCTTTCCTACGAGCAGTACTTC. The rearrangement links TRBV5-8 to TRBJ2-7, with D perhaps matching TRBD1 or TRBD2 (5 bases each). The germline gives CDR1 SGHTS, CDR2 YDEGEE. This CDR3 is 17 amino acids long. The germline V and J ends were trimmed by 0 bases and 1 base, with 17 bases remaining between them. Supplemented by reference TRBV5-8 and TRBJ2-7, the full variable domain reads EAGVTQSPTHLIKTRGQQATLRCSPISGHTSVYWYQQALGLGLQFLLWYDEGEERNRGNFPPRFSGRQFPNYSSELNVNALELEDSALYLCASSLGWGTSLSYEQYFGPGTRLTVT.

V and J are TRBV29-1 and TRBJ1-1, with a tentative D call TRBD1 (5 bases). Germline V gives CDR1 SQVTM, CDR2 ANQGSEA. V shed 6 bases and J shed 0 bases, with 17 bases lying between them. The CDR3 contains 15 residues. The CDR3 nucleotides read TGCAGCGTACGAGCAGGTTGGGGGATGAACACTGAAGCTTTCTTT. Protein: CSVRAGWGMNTEAFF.

The sample holds one count of this clone. The V gene is TRBV6-5, the J gene TRBJ2-5; D uncertain. The CDR3 covers 14 residues. V was cut by 5 bases and J by 5 bases, with 15 bases left in between. Germline lookup yields CDR1 MNHEY and CDR2 SVGAGI. CDR3 in DNA: TGTGCCAGCAGTGCACTATTGACGGACGAGACCCAGTACTTC. Protein: CASSALLTDETQYF.

The V and J genes are TRBV7-9 and TRBJ2-7; 10 bases line up with TRBD1. CDR1 SEHNR and CDR2 FQNEAQ come from the germline V gene (reference sequence). The ends lost 1 base at V and 6 bases at J; junction bases unmatched: 12. The CDR3 runs 17 residues. The CDR3 sequence is CASSLELRGQGRLEQYF. The CDR3 nucleotides are TGTGCCAGCAGCTTAGAGCTCCGGGGACAGGGGCGGCTCGAGCAGTACTTC.

This clone was detected only a few times. This chain joins TRBV18 and TRBJ1-5, with D uncertain. Germline V gives CDR1 KGHSH, CDR2 LQKENI. V was trimmed by 2 bases and J by 0 bases, leaving 5 bases between them. The CDR3 is 14 residues long. The CDR3 DNA reads TGTGCCAGCTCACCAAGCGCTAGCAATCAGCCCCAGCATTTT. Translation: CASSPSASNQPQHF.

This chain links TRBV30 with TRBJ2-7, with a tentative D call TRBD2 (6 bases). Trimming stripped 0 bases from V and 2 bases from J, with 11 bases between. This CDR3 spans 14 amino acids. CDR1 is GTSNPN and CDR2 is SVGIG in the germline V gene (reference sequence). The CDR3 DNA sequence: TGTGCCTGGAGTGTACTGGAGGGGCCCTACGAGCAGTACTTC. It translates to CAWSVLEGPYEQYF.

This clone was observed a single time. The chain joins TRBV6-6 to TRBJ2-3; D perhaps matches TRBD1 (6 bases). The CDR3 is made up of 15 amino acids. Germline V gene lookup returns CDR1 MNHNY and CDR2 SVGAGI (reference sequence). V gave up 2 bases and J gave up 0 bases, with 9 bases separating them. The CDR3 DNA reads as TGTGCCAGCAGTTACGAGGGGGTTAGCACAGATACGCAGTATTTT. Translated, it gives CASSYEGVSTDTQYF.

The chain uses TRBV5-1 and TRBJ1-6; 9 bases match TRBD1. This CDR3 contains 15 residues. Germline assignment: CDR1 SGHRS and CDR2 YFSETQ. Trimming cost V 4 bases and J 10 bases; bases outside gene matches: 9. The CDR3 loop reads CASSLEGQGRSPLHF. Written as DNA, the CDR3 is TGCGCCAGCAGCCTCGAGGGACAGGGAAGATCACCCCTCCACTTT.

The chain has TRBV19 and TRBJ1-1; a possible D gene is TRBD1 (6 bases). CDR1 is LNHDA, CDR2 SQIVND, per germline (reference sequence). V was pared by 3 bases and J by 10 bases, with 12 bases between. The CDR3 covers 12 residues. The CDR3 reads CASSIATGGAFF. The CDR3 DNA follows: TGTGCCAGTAGTATCGCGACAGGAGGAGCTTTCTTT.

The chain is built from TRBV11-2 and TRBJ2-7; 8 bases are shared with TRBD2. Germline V gives CDR1 SGHAT, CDR2 FQNNGV. The CDR3 is 15 amino acids. With 5 bases clipped from V and 3 bases from J, the junction kept 9 bases outside the gene matches. The CDR3 DNA reads TGTGCCAGCAGCAACTCCATAGCGGGGATCTACGAGCAGTACTTC. The encoded protein is CASSNSIAGIYEQYF.

The V call is TRBV7-9, the J call TRBJ1-5; D is perhaps TRBD1 (5 bases). Germline V gives CDR1 SEHNR, CDR2 FQNEAQ (reference sequence). The CDR3 length is 14 residues. V dropped 5 bases and J dropped 4 bases, with 12 bases sitting between them. This chain's CDR3 is CASSPSEGNQPQHF. CDR3 coding DNA: TGTGCCAGCAGCCCCTCCGAGGGGAATCAGCCCCAGCATTTT.

CDR3 in amino acids: CASSPQPPGYGQLGTQYF. The CDR3 region has the DNA TGTGCCAGCTCACCACAGCCTCCCGGGTACGGGCAACTCGGGACCCAGTACTTC. The genes are TRBV18 and TRBJ2-5, with D uncertain. The CDR3 has 18 amino acids. Trimming removed 1 base at V and 7 bases at J, with 25 bases between. In germline, CDR1 is KGHSH, CDR2 LQKENI.

V usage is TRBV7-9 and J usage is TRBJ2-7; D gene ambiguous. V lost 6 bases and J lost 4, with 13 bases in between. CDR1 is SEHNR and CDR2 is FQNEAQ in the germline V gene (reference sequence). CDR3 length: 13 residues. The CDR3, as DNA: TGTGCCAGCAGAAATAGGACCTTATACGAGCAGTACTTC. The encoded protein is CASRNRTLYEQYF.

CDR3 in DNA: TGTGCCAGCAGTAGAGGGGGCGCGGGCACTGAAGCTTTCTTT. Encoded protein: CASSRGGAGTEAFF. The V and J genes are TRBV14 and TRBJ1-1; 7 bases fit TRBD1. The germline CDR1 and CDR2 sequences are SGHDN and FVKESK. V shed 6 bases and J 4 bases; nucleotides not matched to a gene: 8. This CDR3 comprises 14 residues.

This chain links TRBV6-6 with TRBJ1-1; the D is unclear. The CDR3 totals 13 residues. The V and J ends lost 4 bases and 1 base respectively, with 7 bases between them. Looked up from germline, CDR1 is MNHNY and CDR2 is SVGAGI (reference sequence). This CDR3 is CASSSRSNTEAFF. CDR3 DNA sequence: TGTGCCAGCAGTTCCCGGTCGAACACTGAAGCTTTCTTT.